This entry concerns a single T cell receptor (beta chain). In the authors' methods: Reference gene primer amplification gave estimated nucleated cell counts. Method: immunoSEQ multiplex PCR; TCRdb's copy keeps in-frame clones and lacks some. D and trimming come from the DNA, and the V and J calls and clone size come from that table. Of around 91,000 clones listed, around 85% were seen once; the top ten hold about two fifths. Per germline, CDR1 SEHNR and CDR2 FQNEAQ (reference sequence). The CDR3 runs to 14 residues. Trimming took 7 bases from V and 4 from J, leaving 14 bases between them. The data belong to a study of blood T cell repertoires in COVID-19. Study background: Samples came from the United States, Italy and Spain, spanning acute and convalescent COVID-19.

The source is an elderly man with acute or convalescent COVID-19. The J gene is TRBJ1-5, the V gene TRBV7-9, with D maybe TRBD1 (5 bases). Sample: peripheral blood. CDR3 loop: CASNLGGKNQPQHF. CDR3 sequence (DNA): TGTGCCAGCAATCTGGGGGGAAAGAATCAGCCCCAGCATTTT.